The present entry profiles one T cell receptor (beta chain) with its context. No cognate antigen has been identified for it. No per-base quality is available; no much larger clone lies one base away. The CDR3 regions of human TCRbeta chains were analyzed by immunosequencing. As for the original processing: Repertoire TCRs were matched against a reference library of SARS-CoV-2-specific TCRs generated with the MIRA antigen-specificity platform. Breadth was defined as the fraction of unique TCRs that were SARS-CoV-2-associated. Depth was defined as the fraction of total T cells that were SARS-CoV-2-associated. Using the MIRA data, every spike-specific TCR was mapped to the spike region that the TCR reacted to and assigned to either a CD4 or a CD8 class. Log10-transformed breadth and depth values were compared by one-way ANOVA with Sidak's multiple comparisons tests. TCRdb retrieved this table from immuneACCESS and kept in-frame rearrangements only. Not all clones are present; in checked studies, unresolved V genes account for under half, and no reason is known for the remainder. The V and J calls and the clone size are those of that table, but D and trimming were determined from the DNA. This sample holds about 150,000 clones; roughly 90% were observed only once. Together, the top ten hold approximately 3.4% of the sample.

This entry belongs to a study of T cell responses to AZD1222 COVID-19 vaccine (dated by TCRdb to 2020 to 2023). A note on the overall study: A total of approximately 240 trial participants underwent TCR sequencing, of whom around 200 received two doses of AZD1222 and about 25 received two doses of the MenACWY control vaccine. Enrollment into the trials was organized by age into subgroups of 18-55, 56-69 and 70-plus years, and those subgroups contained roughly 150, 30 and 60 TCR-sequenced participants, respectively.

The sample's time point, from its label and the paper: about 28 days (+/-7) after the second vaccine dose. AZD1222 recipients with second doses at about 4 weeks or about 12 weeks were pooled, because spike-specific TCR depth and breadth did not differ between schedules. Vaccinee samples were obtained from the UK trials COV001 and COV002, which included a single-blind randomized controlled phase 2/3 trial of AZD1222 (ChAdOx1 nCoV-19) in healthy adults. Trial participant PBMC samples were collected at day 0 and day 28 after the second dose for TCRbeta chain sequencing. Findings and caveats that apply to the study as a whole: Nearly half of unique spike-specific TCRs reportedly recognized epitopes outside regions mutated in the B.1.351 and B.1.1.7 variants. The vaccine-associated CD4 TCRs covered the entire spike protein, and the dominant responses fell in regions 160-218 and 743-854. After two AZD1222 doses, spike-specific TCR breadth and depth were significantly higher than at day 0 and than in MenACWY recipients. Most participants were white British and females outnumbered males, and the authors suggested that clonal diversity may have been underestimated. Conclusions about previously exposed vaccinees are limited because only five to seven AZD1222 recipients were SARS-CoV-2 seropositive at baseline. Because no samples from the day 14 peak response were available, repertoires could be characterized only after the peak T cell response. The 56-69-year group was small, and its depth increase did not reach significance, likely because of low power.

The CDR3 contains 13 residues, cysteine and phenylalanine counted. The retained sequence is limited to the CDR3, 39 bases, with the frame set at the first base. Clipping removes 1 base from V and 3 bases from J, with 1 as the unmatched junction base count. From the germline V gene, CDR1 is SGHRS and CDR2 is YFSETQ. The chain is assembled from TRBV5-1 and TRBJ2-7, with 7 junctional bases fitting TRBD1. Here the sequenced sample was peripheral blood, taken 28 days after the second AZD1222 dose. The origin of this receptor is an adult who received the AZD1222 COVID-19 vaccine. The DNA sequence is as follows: TGCGCCAGCAGCTTGTGGGACAGCTACGAGCAGTACTTC. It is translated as CASSLWDSYEQYF. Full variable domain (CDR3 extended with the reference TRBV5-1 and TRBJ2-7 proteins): KAGVTQTPRYLIKTRGQQVTLSCSPISGHRSVSWYQQTPGQGLQFLFEYFSETQRNKGNFPGRFSGRQFSNSRSEMNVSTLELGDSALYLCASSLWDSYEQYFGPGTRLTVT.